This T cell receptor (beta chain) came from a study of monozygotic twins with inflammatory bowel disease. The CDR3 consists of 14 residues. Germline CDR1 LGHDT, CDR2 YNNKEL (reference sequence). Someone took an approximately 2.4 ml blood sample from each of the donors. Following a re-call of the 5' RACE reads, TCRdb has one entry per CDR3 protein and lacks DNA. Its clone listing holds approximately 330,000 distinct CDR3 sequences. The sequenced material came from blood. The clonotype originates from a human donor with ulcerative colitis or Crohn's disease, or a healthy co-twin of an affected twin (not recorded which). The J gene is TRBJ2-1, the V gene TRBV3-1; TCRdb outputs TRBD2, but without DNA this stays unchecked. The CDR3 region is CASSLAGGPGEQFF.